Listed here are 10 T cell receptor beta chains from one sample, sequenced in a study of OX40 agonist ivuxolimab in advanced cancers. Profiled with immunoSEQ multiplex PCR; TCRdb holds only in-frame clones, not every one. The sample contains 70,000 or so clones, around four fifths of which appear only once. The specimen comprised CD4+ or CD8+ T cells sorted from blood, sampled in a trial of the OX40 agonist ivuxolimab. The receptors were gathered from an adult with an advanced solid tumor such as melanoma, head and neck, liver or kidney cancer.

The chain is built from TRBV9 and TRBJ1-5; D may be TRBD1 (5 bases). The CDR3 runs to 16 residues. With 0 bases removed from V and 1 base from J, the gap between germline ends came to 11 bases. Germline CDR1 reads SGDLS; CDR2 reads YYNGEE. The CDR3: CASSVVAGGSNQPQHF. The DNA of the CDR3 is TGTGCCAGCAGCGTAGTTGCGGGGGGAAGCAATCAGCCCCAGCATTTT.

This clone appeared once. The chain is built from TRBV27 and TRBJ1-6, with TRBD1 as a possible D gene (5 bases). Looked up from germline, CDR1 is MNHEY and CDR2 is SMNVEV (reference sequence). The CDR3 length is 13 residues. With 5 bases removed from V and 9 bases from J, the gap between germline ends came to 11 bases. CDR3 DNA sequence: TGTGCCAGCAGTCAGAGGGGTGGTTCACCCCTCCACTTT. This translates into CASSQRGGSPLHF.

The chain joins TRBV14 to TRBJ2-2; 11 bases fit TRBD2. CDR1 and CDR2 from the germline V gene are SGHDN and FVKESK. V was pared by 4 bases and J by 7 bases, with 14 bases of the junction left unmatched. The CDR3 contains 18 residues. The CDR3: CASSLTSGGLKAHGELFF. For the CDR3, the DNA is TGTGCCAGCAGCCTTACTAGCGGGGGATTAAAAGCCCACGGGGAGCTGTTTTTT.

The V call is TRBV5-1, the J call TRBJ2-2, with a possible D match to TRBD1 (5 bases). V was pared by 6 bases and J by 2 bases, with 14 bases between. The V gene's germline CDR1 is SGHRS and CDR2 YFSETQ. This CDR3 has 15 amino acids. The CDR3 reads CASNRLTSNTGELFF. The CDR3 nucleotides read TGCGCCAGCAACAGGCTAACCTCTAACACCGGGGAGCTGTTTTTT. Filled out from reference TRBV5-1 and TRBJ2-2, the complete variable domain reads KAGVTQTPRYLIKTRGQQVTLSCSPISGHRSVSWYQQTPGQGLQFLFEYFSETQRNKGNFPGRFSGRQFSNSRSEMNVSTLELGDSALYLCASNRLTSNTGELFFGEGSRLTVL.

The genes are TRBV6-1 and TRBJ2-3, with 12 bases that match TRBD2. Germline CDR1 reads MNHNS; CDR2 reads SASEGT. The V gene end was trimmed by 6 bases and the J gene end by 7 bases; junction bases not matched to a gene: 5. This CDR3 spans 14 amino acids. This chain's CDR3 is CASRLAGGINTQYF. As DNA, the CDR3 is TGTGCCAGCAGACTAGCGGGGGGCATTAATACGCAGTATTTT.

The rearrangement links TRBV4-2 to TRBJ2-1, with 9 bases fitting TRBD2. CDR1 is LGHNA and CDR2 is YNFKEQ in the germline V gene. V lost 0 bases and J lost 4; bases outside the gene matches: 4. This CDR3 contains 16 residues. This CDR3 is CASSQEIAGGYNEQFF. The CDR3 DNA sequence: TGTGCCAGCAGCCAAGAAATCGCGGGGGGGTACAATGAGCAGTTCTTC.

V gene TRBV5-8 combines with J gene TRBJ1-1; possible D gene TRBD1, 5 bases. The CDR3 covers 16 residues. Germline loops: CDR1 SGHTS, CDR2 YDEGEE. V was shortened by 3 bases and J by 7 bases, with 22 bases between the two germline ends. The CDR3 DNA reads TGTGCCAGCAGCTCCGGCGGGTGGGGCGGTGATGTTGAAGCTTTCTTT. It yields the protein CASSSGGWGGDVEAFF.

DNA for the CDR3: TGTGCCAGAAGCTTGGCGACAGAGGTCTTCTACGAGCAGTACTTC. Amino acid sequence: CARSLATEVFYEQYF. The rearrangement joins TRBV5-3 to TRBJ2-7; D possibly corresponds to TRBD1 (5 bases). TRBV5-3 is classed as an ORF, of uncertain function. There are 15 residues in the CDR3. The ends were cut back, 0 bases at V and 3 bases at J, with 13 bases in the middle.

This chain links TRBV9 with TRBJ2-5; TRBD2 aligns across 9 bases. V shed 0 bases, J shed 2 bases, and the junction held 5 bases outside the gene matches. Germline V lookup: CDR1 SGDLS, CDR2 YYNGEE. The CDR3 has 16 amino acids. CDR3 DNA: TGTGCCAGCAGCGTAGACCATGCGGGGGGGCAAGAGACCCAGTACTTC. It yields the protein CASSVDHAGGQETQYF. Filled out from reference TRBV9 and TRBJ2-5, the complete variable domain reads DSGVTQTPKHLITATGQRVTLRCSPRSGDLSVYWYQQSLDQGLQFLIQYYNGEERAKGNILERFSAQQFPDLHSELNLSSLELGDSALYFCASSVDHAGGQETQYFGPGTRLLVL.

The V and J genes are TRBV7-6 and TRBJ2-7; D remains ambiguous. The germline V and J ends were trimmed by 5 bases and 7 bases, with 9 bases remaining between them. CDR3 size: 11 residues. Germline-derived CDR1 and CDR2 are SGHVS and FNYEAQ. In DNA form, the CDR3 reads TGTGCCAGCAGCCCTACGTGGGAGCAGTACTTC. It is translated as CASSPTWEQYF. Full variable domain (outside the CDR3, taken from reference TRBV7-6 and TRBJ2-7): GAGVSQSPRYKVTKRGQDVALRCDPISGHVSLYWYRQALGQGPEFLTYFNYEAQQDKSGLPNDRFSAERPEGSISTLTIQRTEQRDSAMYRCASSPTWEQYFGPGTRLTVT.